Sequencing of this TCR beta chain was carried out in a study of beta chain features in type 1 diabetes. Staining for CD45RO/CCR7/CD25/CD127/CD95/CD27 allowed sorting of CD4+ naive, central memory, regulatory and stem cell-like memory cells. TCRB transcripts that were expressed got sequenced, as all of the isolated RNA had been reverse transcribed. Clones were sequenced by immunoSEQ multiplex PCR, and TCRdb holds only the in-frame ones, with some missing. The profile shows some 63,000 clones, approximately 47% of them singletons. Broader study findings: People with Type 1 diabetes carried modestly yet significantly shorter TCRB CDR3s in all four CD4+ subsets. In patients and controls equally, PCR might favor templates that are shorter. Across patients, naive, central memory and Treg TCRB repertoires exhibited apparently greater similarity than was observed across healthy donors. VDJ junctions sequenced from type 1 diabetes patients showed fewer insertions and more deletions.

Notes on this clone: Antigen: not known.

The length of the CDR3 is 13 residues. CDR1 SGHAT and CDR2 FQNNGV come from the germline V gene. V was pared by 3 bases and J by 6 bases, with 12 bases between. Material for sequencing was central memory CD4+ T cells from blood. The receptor comes from a man in his thirties or forties with type 1 diabetes. This chain uses TRBV11-2 with TRBJ2-7; D may be TRBD1 (6 bases). The CDR3 here is CASSFLDRIEQYF. The CDR3 DNA sequence: TGTGCCAGCAGCTTCCTCGACAGGATCGAGCAGTACTTC.